This T cell receptor beta chain comes out of a study of cytomegalovirus exposure and HLA in healthy donors. Researchers ran the PCR with 60 Vbeta and 13 Jbeta primers. Assay used: immunoSEQ multiplex PCR; TCRdb lists only in-frame clones, some missing. The sample lists 150,000 or so clones; approximately 70% were seen once. Trimming took off 5 bases at V and 5 bases at J, with 8 bases between the two ends. The CDR3 extends over 11 amino acids. Germline V gene lookup returns CDR1 SQVTM and CDR2 ANQGSEA. The source is a woman between 55 and 75 years old in good health and CMV-seropositive. This sequence joins TRBV29-1 and TRBJ2-3; weak D call: TRBD2 (7 bases). Sequencing input: PBMCs. CDR3 residues: CSVRGGDTQYF. CDR3 nucleotides: TGCAGCGTTAGGGGGGGAGATACGCAGTATTTT.